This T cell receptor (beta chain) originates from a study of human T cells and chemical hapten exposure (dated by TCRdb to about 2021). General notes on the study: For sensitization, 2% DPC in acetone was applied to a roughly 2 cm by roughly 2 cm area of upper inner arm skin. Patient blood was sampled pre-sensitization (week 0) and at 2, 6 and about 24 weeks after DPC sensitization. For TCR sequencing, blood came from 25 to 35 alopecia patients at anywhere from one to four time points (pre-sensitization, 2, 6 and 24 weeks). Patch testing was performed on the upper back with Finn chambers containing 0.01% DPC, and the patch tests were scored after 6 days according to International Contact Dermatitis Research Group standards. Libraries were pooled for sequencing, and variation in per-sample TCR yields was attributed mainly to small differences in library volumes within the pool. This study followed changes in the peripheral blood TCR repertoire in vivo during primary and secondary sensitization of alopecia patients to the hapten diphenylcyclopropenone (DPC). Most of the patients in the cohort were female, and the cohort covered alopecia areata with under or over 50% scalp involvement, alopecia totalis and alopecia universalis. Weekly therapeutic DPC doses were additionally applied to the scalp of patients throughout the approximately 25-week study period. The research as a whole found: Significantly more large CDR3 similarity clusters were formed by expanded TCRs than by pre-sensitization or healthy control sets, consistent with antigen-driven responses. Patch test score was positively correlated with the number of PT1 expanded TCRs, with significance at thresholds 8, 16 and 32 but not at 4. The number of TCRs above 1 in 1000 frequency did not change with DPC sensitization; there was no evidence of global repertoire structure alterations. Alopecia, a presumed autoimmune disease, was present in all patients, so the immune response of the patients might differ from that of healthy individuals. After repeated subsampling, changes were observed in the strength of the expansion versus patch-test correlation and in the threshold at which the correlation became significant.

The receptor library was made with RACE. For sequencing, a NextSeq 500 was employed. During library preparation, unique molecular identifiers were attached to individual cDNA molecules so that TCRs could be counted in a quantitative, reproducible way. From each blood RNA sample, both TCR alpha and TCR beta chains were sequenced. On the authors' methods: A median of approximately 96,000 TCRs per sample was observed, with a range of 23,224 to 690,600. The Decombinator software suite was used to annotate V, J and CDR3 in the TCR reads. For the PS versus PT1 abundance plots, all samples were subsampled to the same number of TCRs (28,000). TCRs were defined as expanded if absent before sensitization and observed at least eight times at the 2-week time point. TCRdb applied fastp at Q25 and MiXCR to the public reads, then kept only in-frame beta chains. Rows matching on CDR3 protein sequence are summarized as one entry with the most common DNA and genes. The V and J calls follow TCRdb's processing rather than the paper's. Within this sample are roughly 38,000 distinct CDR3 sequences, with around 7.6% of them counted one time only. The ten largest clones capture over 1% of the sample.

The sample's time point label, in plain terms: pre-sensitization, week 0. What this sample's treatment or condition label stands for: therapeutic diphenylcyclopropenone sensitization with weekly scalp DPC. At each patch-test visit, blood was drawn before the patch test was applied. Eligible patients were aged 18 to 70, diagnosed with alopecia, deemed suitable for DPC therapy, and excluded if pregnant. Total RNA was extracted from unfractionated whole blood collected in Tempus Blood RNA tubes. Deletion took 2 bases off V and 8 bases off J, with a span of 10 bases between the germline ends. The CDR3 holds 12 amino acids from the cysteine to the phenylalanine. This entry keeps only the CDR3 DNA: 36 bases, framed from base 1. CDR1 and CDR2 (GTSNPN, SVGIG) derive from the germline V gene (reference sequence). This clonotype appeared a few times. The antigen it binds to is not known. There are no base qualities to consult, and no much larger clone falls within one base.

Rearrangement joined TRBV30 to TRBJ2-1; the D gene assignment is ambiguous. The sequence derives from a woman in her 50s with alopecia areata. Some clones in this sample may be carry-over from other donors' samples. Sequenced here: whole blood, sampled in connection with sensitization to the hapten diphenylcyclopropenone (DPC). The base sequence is TGTGCCTGGAGTCGAGGAAGGGATGAGCAGTTCTTC. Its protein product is CAWSRGRDEQFF.